The source of this T cell receptor beta chain is a study of OX40 agonist ivuxolimab in advanced cancers. About the study: An agonistic human IgG2 monoclonal antibody against OX40 (CD134) was given. At 0.01 to 10 mg/kg, ivuxolimab was administered intravenously to patients every 2 weeks. At around 81% male, the cohort had a mean age of approximately 60 years, ranging from roughly 20 to 80.

In its sample, this clone was seen many times. Assay: immunoSEQ multiplex PCR; the TCRdb copy retains only in-frame clones and omits some. The sample consists of some 70,000 clones, under 90% of them appearing once. With autoimmune disease history or systemic immunosuppression, patients were excluded. The clonotype originates from an adult with an advanced solid tumor such as melanoma, head and neck, liver or kidney cancer. The sample consisted of CD4+ or CD8+ T cells sorted from blood, taken in a trial of the OX40 agonist ivuxolimab.

The CDR3 is CATSRDPPTGTSVVQYF. The CDR3 DNA sequence: TGTGCCACCAGCAGAGATCCCCCAACCGGGACTAGCGTAGTGCAGTACTTC. J is TRBJ2-7 and V is TRBV15; TRBD2 agrees at 10 bases. The CDR3 is made up of 17 amino acids. The ends lost 0 bases at V and 9 bases at J; junction bases unmatched: 14. The germline V gene has CDR1 LNHNV and CDR2 YYDKDF (reference sequence). The full variable domain, completed using reference TRBV15 and TRBJ2-7, is DAMVIQNPRYQVTQFGKPVTLSCSQTLNHNVMYWYQQKSSQAPKLLFHYYDKDFNNEADTPDNFQSRRPNTSFCFLDIRSPGLGDTAMYLCATSRDPPTGTSVVQYFGPGTRLTVT.